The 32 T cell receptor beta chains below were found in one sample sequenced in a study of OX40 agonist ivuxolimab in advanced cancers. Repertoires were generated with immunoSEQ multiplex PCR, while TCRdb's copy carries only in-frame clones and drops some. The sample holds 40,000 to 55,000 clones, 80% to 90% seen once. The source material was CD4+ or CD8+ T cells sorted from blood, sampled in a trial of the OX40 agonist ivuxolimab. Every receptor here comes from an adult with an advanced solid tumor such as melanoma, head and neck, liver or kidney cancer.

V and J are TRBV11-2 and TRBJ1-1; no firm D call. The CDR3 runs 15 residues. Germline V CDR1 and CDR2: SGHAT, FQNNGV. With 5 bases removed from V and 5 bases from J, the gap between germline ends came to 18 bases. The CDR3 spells CASSPKNAFGTEAFF. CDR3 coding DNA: TGTGCCAGCAGCCCGAAGAACGCCTTCGGGACTGAAGCTTTCTTT.

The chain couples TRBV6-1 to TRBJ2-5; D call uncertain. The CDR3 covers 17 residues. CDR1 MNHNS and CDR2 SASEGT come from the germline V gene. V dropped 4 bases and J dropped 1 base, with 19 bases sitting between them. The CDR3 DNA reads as TGTGCCAGCAGTGTGGTCCGAAAGGTTTGGGGCCAAGAGACCCAGTACTTC. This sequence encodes CASSVVRKVWGQETQYF.

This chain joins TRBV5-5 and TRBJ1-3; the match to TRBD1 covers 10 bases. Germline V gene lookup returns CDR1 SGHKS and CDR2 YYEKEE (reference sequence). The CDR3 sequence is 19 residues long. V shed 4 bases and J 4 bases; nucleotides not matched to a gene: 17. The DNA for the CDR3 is TGTGCCAGCAGCCCCCCATTACTCCGGGACAGGGGTTCCGGAAACACCATATATTTT. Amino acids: CASSPPLLRDRGSGNTIYF.

The CDR3: CASRSNRGGGGYTF. The DNA of the CDR3 is TGTGCCAGTAGATCCAACAGGGGAGGAGGTGGCTACACCTTC. The chain joins TRBV27 to TRBJ1-2; TRBD1 matches 7 bases. The germline V gene has CDR1 MNHEY and CDR2 SMNVEV (reference sequence). This CDR3 has 14 amino acids. The trim removed 9 bases at V and 7 bases at J, leaving 14 bases unmatched.

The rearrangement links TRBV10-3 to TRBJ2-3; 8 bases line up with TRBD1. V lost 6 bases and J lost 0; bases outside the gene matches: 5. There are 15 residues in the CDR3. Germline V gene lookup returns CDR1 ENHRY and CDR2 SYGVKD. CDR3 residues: CAIRPQGASTDTQYF. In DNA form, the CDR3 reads TGTGCCATCAGACCCCAGGGGGCAAGCACAGATACGCAGTATTTT.

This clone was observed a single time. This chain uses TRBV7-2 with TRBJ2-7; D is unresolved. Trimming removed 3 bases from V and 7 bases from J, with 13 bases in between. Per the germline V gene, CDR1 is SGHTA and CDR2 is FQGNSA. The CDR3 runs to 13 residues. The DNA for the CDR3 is TGTGCCAGCAGCTTCGGATTCATAACTGAGCAGTACTTC. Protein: CASSFGFITEQYF.

CDR3 in DNA: TGTGCCAGCAGCGTGACTAGCGGGGGGCCAGGATTATACAATGAGCAGTTCTTC. It yields the protein CASSVTSGGPGLYNEQFF. The chain joins TRBV9 to TRBJ2-1; TRBD2 agrees at 13 bases. The CDR3 extends over 18 amino acids. With V trimmed by 2 bases and J by 4 bases, 9 bases remained unmatched. Germline V gives CDR1 SGDLS, CDR2 YYNGEE.

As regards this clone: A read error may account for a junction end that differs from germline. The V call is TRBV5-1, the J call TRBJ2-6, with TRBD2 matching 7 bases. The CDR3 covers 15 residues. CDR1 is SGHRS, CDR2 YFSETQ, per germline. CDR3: CASSLGGPGANVLTF. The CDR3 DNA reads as TGTGCCAGCAGCTTGGGAGGGCCCGGGGCCAACGTCCTGACTTTC.

CDR3 sequence: CASSFQDTEAFF. The CDR3 DNA is TGTGCCAGCAGTTTTCAGGACACTGAAGCTTTCTTT. The chain employs TRBV6-5 and TRBJ1-1, with D uncertain. Germline V gene sequence: CDR1 MNHEY, CDR2 SVGAGI. The CDR3 spans 12 residues. Trimming cost V 4 bases and J 3 bases, with 6 bases left between them.

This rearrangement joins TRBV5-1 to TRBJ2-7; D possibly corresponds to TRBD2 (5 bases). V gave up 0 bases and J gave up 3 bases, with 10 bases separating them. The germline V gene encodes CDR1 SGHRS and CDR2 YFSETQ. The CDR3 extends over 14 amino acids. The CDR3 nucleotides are TGCGCCAGCAGCTTGGGTACAGCGGACTACGAGCAGTACTTC. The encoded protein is CASSLGTADYEQYF.

This CDR3 is CASSPYRRTATNEKLFF. In DNA form, the CDR3 reads TGTGCCAGCAGCCCATACCGAAGGACAGCAACTAATGAAAAACTGTTTTTT. V is TRBV11-1 and J is TRBJ1-4, with D maybe TRBD1 (6 bases). There are 17 residues in the CDR3. The V gene's germline CDR1 is SGHAT and CDR2 FQDESV (reference sequence). The V end was cut by 5 bases, the J end by 0 bases, with 16 bases between.

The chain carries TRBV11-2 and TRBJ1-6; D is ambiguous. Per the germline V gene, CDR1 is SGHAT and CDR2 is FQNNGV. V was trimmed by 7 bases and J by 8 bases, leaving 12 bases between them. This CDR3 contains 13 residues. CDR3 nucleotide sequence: TGTGCCAGCATCCCCGTCGGGGATTCACCCCTCCACTTT. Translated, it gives CASIPVGDSPLHF.

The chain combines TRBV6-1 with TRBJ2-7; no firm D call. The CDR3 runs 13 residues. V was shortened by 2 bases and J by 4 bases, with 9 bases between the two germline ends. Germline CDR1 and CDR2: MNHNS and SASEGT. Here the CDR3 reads CASSEMQVYEQYF. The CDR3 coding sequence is TGTGCCAGCAGTGAAATGCAGGTTTACGAGCAGTACTTC.

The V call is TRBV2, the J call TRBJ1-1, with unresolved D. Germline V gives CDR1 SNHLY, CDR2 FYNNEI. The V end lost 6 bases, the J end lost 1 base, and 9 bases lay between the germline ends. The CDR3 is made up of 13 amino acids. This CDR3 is CASRFARNTEAFF. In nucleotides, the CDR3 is TGTGCCAGCAGATTCGCCCGGAACACTGAAGCTTTCTTT.

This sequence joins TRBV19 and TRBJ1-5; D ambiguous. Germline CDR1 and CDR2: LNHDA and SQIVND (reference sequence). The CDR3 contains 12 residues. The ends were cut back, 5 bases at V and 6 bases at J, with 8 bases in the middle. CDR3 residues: CASSERVQPQHF. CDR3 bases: TGTGCCAGTAGTGAGAGGGTTCAGCCCCAGCATTTT.

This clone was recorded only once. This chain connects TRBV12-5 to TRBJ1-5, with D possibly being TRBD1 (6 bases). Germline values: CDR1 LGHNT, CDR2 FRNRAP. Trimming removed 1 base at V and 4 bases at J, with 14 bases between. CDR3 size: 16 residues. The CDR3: CASGLGLGGANQPQHF. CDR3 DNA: TGTGCTAGTGGTTTGGGCTTAGGGGGAGCTAATCAGCCCCAGCATTTT.

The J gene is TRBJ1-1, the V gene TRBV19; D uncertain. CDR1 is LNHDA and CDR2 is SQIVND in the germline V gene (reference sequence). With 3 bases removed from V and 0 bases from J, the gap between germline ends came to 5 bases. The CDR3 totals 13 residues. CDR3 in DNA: TGTGCCAGTAGTATTCTTCTGAACACTGAAGCTTTCTTT. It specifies CASSILLNTEAFF.

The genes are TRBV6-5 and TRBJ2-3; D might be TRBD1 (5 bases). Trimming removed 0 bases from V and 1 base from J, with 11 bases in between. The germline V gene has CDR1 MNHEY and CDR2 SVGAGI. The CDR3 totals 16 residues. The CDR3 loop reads CASSYSGRAGTDTQYF. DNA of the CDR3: TGTGCCAGCAGTTACTCGGGCAGGGCGGGCACAGATACGCAGTATTTT.

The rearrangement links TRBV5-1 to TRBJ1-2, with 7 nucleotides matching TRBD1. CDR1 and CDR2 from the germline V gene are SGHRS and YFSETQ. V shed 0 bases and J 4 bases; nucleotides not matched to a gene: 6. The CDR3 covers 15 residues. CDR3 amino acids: CASSLGQGASYGYTF. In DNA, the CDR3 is TGCGCCAGCAGCTTGGGACAGGGAGCGAGCTATGGCTACACCTTC.

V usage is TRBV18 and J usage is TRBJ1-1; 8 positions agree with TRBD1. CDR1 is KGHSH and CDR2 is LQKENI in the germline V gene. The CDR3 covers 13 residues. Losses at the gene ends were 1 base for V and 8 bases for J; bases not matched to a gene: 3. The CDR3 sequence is CASSPLRGREAFF. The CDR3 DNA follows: TGTGCCAGCTCACCACTCAGGGGGCGGGAAGCTTTCTTT.

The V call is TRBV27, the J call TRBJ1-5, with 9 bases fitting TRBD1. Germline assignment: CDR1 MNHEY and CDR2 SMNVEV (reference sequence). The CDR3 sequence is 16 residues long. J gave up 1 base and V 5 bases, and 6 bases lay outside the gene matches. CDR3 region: CASSVTQGASNQPQHF. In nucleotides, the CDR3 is TGTGCCAGCAGTGTAACACAGGGGGCAAGCAATCAGCCCCAGCATTTT.

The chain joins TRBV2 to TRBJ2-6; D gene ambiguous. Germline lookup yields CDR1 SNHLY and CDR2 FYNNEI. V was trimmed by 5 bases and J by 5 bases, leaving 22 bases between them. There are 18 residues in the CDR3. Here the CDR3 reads CASSQSRPIQSRANVLTF. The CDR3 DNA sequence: TGTGCCAGCAGTCAGTCTCGTCCGATACAAAGTCGGGCCAACGTCCTGACTTTC.

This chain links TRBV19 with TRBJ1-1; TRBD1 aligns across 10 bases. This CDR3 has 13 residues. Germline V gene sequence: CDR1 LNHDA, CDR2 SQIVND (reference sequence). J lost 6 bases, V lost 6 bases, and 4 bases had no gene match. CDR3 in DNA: TGTGCCAGTAGATCGGACAGGGGGGCTGAAGCTTTCTTT. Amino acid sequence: CASRSDRGAEAFF.

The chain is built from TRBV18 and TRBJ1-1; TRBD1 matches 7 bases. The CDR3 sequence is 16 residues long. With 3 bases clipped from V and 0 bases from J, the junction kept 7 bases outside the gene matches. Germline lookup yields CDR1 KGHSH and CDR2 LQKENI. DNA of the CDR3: TGTGCCAGCTCACCTAGGACAGGCCAAATGAACACTGAAGCTTTCTTT. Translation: CASSPRTGQMNTEAFF.

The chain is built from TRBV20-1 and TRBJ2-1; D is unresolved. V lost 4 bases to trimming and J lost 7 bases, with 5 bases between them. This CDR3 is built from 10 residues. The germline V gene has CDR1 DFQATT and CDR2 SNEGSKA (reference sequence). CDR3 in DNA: TGCAGTGCTACACAAAATGAGCAGTTCTTC. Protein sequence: CSATQNEQFF.

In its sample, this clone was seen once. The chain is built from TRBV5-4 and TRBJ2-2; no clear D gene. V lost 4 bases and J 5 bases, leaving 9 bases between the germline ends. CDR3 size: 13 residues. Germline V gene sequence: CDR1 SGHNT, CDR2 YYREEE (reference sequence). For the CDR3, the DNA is TGTGCCAGCAGCCTTAAAAGGACCGGGGAGCTGTTTTTT. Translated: CASSLKRTGELFF.

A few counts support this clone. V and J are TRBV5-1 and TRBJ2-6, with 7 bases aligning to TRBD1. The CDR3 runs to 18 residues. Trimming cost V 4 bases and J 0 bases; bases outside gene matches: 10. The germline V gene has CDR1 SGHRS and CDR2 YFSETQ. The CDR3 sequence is CASSTGQTPFSGANVLTF. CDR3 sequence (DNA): TGCGCCAGCAGCACGGGACAGACACCCTTCTCTGGGGCCAACGTCCTGACTTTC.

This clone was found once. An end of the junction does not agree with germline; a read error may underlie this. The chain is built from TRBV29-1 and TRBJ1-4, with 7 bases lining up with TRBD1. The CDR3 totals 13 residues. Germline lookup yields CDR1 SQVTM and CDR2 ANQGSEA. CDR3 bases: TGCAGCGTCGAAGGGGGCTCTAATGAAAAACTGTTTTTT. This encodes CSVEGGSNEKLFF.

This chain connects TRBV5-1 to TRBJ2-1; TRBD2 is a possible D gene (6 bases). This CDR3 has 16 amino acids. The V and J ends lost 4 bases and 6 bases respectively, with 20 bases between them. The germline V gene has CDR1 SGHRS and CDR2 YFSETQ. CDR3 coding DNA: TGCGCCAGCAGCCTAAGACGGGACTTAGTATCCAATGAGCAGTTCTTC. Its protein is CASSLRRDLVSNEQFF.

This chain's CDR3 is CASSLSAGREQYF. DNA of the CDR3: TGTGCCAGCAGCTTATCAGCAGGGCGCGAGCAGTACTTC. The chain recombines TRBV7-3 with TRBJ2-7; D might be TRBD1 (5 bases). Trimming left V 2 bases short and J 6 bases short, with 11 bases between. Germline V CDR1 and CDR2: SGHTA, FQGTGA. The CDR3 consists of 13 residues.

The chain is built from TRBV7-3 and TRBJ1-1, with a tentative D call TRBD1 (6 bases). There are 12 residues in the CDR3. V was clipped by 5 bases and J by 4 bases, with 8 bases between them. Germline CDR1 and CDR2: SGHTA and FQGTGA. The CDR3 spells CASSLRGTEAFF. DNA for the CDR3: TGTGCCAGCAGCCTCAGGGGCACTGAAGCTTTCTTT.

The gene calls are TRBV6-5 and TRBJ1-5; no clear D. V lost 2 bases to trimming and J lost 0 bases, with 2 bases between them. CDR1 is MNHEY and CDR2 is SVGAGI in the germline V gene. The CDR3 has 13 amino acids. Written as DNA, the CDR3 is TGTGCCAGCAGTTACGATAGCAATCAGCCCCAGCATTTT. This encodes CASSYDSNQPQHF.